Detailed here is one T cell receptor (beta chain). Its antigen is unknown. The data derive from a study of T-cell memory formation after mild COVID-19. The study, taken as a whole, reports: Some clones that responded turned up in pre-infection memory, which suggests that cross-reactive memory joined in.

Trimming took off 5 bases at V and 1 base at J, with 18 bases between the two ends. The length of the CDR3 is 17 residues. Germline CDR1 reads LNHDA; CDR2 reads SQIVND (reference sequence). TCRdb re-called the 5' RACE reads with MiXCR, one entry per CDR3 protein. The sample has just over 300,000 distinct CDR3 sequences; less than 20% are singletons. V and J are TRBV19 and TRBJ2-1, with a weak D call TRBD2 (6 bases). The sample taken for sequencing was PBMCs or a T cell subset sorted from them (not recorded which). This TCR came from a man aged 18 to 29 who had mild COVID-19 (a few samples of this study predate the infection). Cell type and time point are not known. Written as DNA, the CDR3 is TGTGCCAGTAGTTTCCAGGACCTAGCGAAATCCTACAATGAGCAGTTCTTC. Protein product: CASSFQDLAKSYNEQFF.